This T cell receptor (beta chain) was captured by sequencing in a study of T cells in localized non-small cell lung cancer. Findings and caveats of the study: Uninvolved adjacent lung showed peak T cell clonality, exceeding tumor. Paired adjacent lung recovered a median approximately 62 of the top 100 tumor clones. Increased T cell density in blood showed an association with longer overall survival.

J was trimmed by 2 bases and V by 10 bases; bases with no gene match: 5. The CDR3 covers 14 residues. The germline CDR1 and CDR2 sequences are LNHDA and SQIVND (reference sequence). Remarks on this clone: The target antigen is unknown.

Some clones are missing from TCRdb's copy, which holds only in-frame ones; the method was immunoSEQ multiplex PCR. The table has some 22,000 clones, roughly nine tenths seen once. The gene calls are TRBV19 and TRBJ2-1, with 10 positions matching TRBD1. The TCR sequence derives from a man aged 35-75 years with stage II squamous cell lung carcinoma. The input for sequencing was PBMCs, taken before any cancer treatment. The DNA for the CDR3 is TGTGCCACGCGGACAGGGGGGGCCTACAATGAGCAGTTCTTC. This encodes CATRTGGAYNEQFF.